This is a list of T cell receptor beta chains from one sample in a study of blood T cell repertoires in COVID-19. Clones were sequenced by immunoSEQ multiplex PCR, and TCRdb holds only the in-frame ones, with some missing. The repertoire holds 70,000 to 75,000 clones, with over 80% as singletons. What was sequenced was peripheral blood. The origin of the receptors is an older woman with acute or convalescent COVID-19. Both conserved end residues are part of each CDR3. A D gene is named only where the DNA matches it firmly. A clone size is listed for some rows: how often the clone was seen (once, few, many), or a class if it is expanded.

clone_size,j_call,v_call,d_call,cdr3_length,cdr3_aa,cdr3_nt
NA,TRBJ1-1,TRBV5-1,NA,13,CASSGEGGTEAFF,TGCGCCAGCAGCGGCGAGGGTGGCACTGAAGCTTTCTTT
NA,TRBJ2-1,TRBV7-7,TRBD2,13,CASSLGLDWEQFF,TGTGCTAGCAGCTTAGGACTAGATTGGGAGCAGTTCTTC
NA,TRBJ2-6,TRBV6-1,TRBD1,18,CASSEASQQGLGANVLTF,TGTGCCAGCAGTGAAGCCTCCCAACAGGGGCTGGGGGCCAACGTCCTGACTTTC
NA,TRBJ1-6,TRBV6-2/TRBV6-3,NA,13,CASSARLGAPLHF,TGTGCCAGCAGTGCTCGACTCGGGGCACCCCTCCACTTT
NA,TRBJ1-1,TRBV24-1,TRBD1,15,CATSDDRGGGTEAFF,TGTGCCACCAGTGACGACAGGGGTGGGGGCACTGAAGCTTTCTTT
NA,TRBJ2-3,TRBV20-1,TRBD2,21,CSASGTSGPTSGGLVTDTQYF,TGCAGTGCTAGTGGGACTAGCGGGCCAACTAGCGGGGGTCTAGTCACAGATACGCAGTATTTT
few,TRBJ1-5,TRBV19,NA,14,CASSLGHLNQPQHF,TGTGCCAGTAGTCTAGGACACCTCAATCAGCCCCAGCATTTT
NA,TRBJ2-2,TRBV30,TRBD1,15,CAWSPLKGATGELFF,TGTGCCTGGAGTCCCCTCAAGGGGGCAACCGGGGAGCTGTTTTTT
NA,TRBJ2-1,TRBV4-1,TRBD2,17,CASSQGRGREGLNEQFF,TGCGCCAGCAGCCAAGGAAGGGGGCGGGAGGGCCTAAATGAGCAGTTCTTC
few,TRBJ1-6,TRBV9,NA,15,CASSQMADSGSPLHF,TGTGCCAGCAGCCAAATGGCGGACTCGGGTTCACCCCTCCACTTT
once,TRBJ1-3,TRBV3-1/TRBV3-2,NA,15,CASGLQAAGGNTIYF,TGTGCCAGCGGCTTACAAGCGGCTGGTGGAAACACCATATATTTT
NA,TRBJ1-6,TRBV9,TRBD1,15,CASSVTGGTNSPLHF,TGTGCCAGCAGCGTGACAGGGGGCACGAATTCACCCCTCCACTTT
NA,TRBJ2-1,TRBV10-1,NA,17,CASRTDSRDVSYNEQFF,TGCGCCAGCAGGACCGATAGCAGGGATGTTTCCTACAATGAGCAGTTCTTC
NA,TRBJ1-1,TRBV7-3,NA,14,CASSPRSGDTEAFF,TGTGCCAGCAGCCCTCGGTCGGGAGACACTGAAGCTTTCTTT
NA,TRBJ2-2,TRBV9,NA,15,CASSVYGGGTGELFF,TGTGCCAGCAGCGTATACGGGGGAGGCACCGGGGAGCTGTTTTTT
NA,TRBJ1-6,TRBV7-9,TRBD1,18,CASSSSRGLMIYNSPLHF,TGTGCCAGCAGCTCAAGCAGGGGGCTTATGATTTATAATTCACCCCTCCACTTT
NA,TRBJ1-1,TRBV7-3,NA,18,CASSLPGGTGPGWTEAFF,TGTGCCAGCAGCTTACCGGGGGGTACAGGGCCGGGTTGGACTGAAGCTTTCTTT
NA,TRBJ1-2,TRBV15,NA,13,CATSRDLVYGYTF,TGTGCCACCAGCAGAGACCTAGTCTATGGCTACACCTTC
NA,TRBJ1-2,TRBV6-1,TRBD1,16,CASSGGTGTVGVGYTF,TGTGCCAGCAGTGGGGGGACAGGGACGGTCGGGGTTGGCTACACCTTC
NA,TRBJ1-2,TRBV7-9,NA,16,CASSAGRLSHDVGYTF,TGTGCCAGCAGCGCAGGGCGACTCTCCCACGACGTTGGCTACACCTTC
once,TRBJ1-1,TRBV27,NA,14,CASSLGTRNTEAFF,TGTGCCAGCAGTTTAGGGACACGGAACACTGAAGCTTTCTTT
NA,TRBJ1-5,TRBV2,NA,12,CASATENQPQHF,TGTGCCAGCGCTACAGAGAATCAGCCCCAGCATTTT
NA,TRBJ2-1,TRBV20-1,NA,15,CSASGGQGSYNEQFF,TGCAGTGCTAGTGGGGGGCAAGGGTCCTACAATGAGCAGTTCTTC
NA,TRBJ1-5,TRBV6-6,NA,13,CASGQGGNQPQHF,TGTGCCAGCGGGCAAGGGGGCAATCAGCCCCAGCATTTT
once,TRBJ2-1,TRBV19,TRBD2,16,CASSTGTSGQYNEQFF,TGTGCCAGTAGTACCGGGACTAGCGGGCAGTACAATGAGCAGTTCTTC
NA,TRBJ1-2,TRBV27,NA,15,CASTRGGHNPLGYTF,TGTGCCAGCACCCGAGGGGGACACAATCCATTGGGCTACACCTTC
few,TRBJ2-3,TRBV19,NA,15,CASSPQAGGTDTQYF,TGTGCCAGTAGTCCCCAAGCGGGTGGCACAGATACGCAGTATTTT
NA,TRBJ2-1,TRBV30,TRBD2,11,CAWTSGNEQFF,TGTGCCTGGACTAGCGGGAATGAGCAGTTCTTC
NA,TRBJ2-3,TRBV3-1/TRBV3-2,NA,15,CASSQLGRKTDTQYF,TGTGCCAGCAGCCAATTGGGGAGGAAGACAGATACGCAGTATTTT
NA,TRBJ2-3,TRBV2,TRBD1,15,CASRQGAGSTDTQYF,TGTGCCAGCCGACAGGGGGCGGGTAGCACAGATACGCAGTATTTT
NA,TRBJ1-4,TRBV5-1,TRBD1,14,CASSDTGEMGKLFF,TGCGCCAGCAGCGACACAGGGGAGATGGGAAAACTGTTTTTT
NA,TRBJ1-3,TRBV9,NA,14,CASSVDLIGNTIYF,TGTGCCAGCAGCGTAGACCTAATTGGAAACACCATATATTTT
NA,TRBJ2-7,TRBV7-9,TRBD1,16,CASSLRPGQGNYEQYF,TGTGCCAGCAGCCTACGACCCGGACAGGGGAACTACGAGCAGTACTTC
few,TRBJ2-1,TRBV19,NA,17,CASSIDRVPTPYNEQFF,TGTGCCAGTAGTATAGATCGGGTTCCCACTCCCTACAATGAGCAGTTCTTC
NA,TRBJ2-1,TRBV9,NA,13,CASSVSISDEQFF,TGTGCCAGCAGCGTAAGTATTAGCGATGAGCAGTTCTTC
few,TRBJ2-5,TRBV19,NA,13,CASGGYLPETQYF,TGTGCCAGTGGAGGATACCTACCGGAGACCCAGTACTTC
few,TRBJ1-1,TRBV9,NA,16,CASSAGQAISSTEAFF,TGTGCCAGCAGCGCGGGACAAGCGATCTCTAGCACTGAAGCTTTCTTT
NA,TRBJ2-7,TRBV7-9,TRBD1,15,CASSPTTGTGIQQYF,TGTGCCAGCAGCCCGACAACTGGGACAGGGATACAGCAGTACTTC
NA,TRBJ1-1,TRBV29-1,TRBD1,12,CSGLTGGTEAFF,TGCAGCGGGTTAACAGGGGGCACTGAAGCTTTCTTT
NA,TRBJ1-3,TRBV14,TRBD1,15,CASSQVRGYGNTIYF,TGTGCCAGCAGCCAAGTCAGGGGGTATGGAAACACCATATATTTT
once,TRBJ2-3,TRBV7-2,TRBD2,13,CASSFTSGPHRYF,TGTGCCAGCAGCTTTACTAGCGGCCCTCATAGGTATTTT
few,TRBJ1-2,TRBV25-1,NA,14,CASSDRYSDYGYTF,TGTGCCAGCAGTGACCGATATAGTGACTATGGCTACACCTTC
NA,TRBJ2-3,TRBV7-2,TRBD2,14,CASRWRGGPDTQYF,TGTGCCAGCAGATGGCGGGGGGGACCAGATACGCAGTATTTT
NA,TRBJ2-1,TRBV19,TRBD2,16,CASSIGGGSSYNEQFF,TGTGCCAGTAGTATAGGAGGCGGGAGCTCCTACAATGAGCAGTTCTTC
NA,TRBJ1-3,TRBV19,TRBD1,14,CASPTGGTGNTIYF,TGTGCCAGTCCAACAGGGGGCACGGGAAACACCATATATTTT
NA,TRBJ2-5,TRBV9,TRBD2,16,CASSPRSAGGPETQYF,TGTGCCAGCAGTCCAAGATCGGCGGGGGGGCCAGAGACCCAGTACTTC
NA,TRBJ2-2,TRBV9,NA,14,CASSVEPGAGELFF,TGTGCCAGCAGCGTAGAACCGGGAGCCGGGGAGCTGTTTTTT
NA,TRBJ1-3,TRBV9,NA,14,CASSQHGQGNTIYF,TGTGCCAGCAGTCAGCATGGACAGGGAAACACCATATATTTT
NA,TRBJ1-2,TRBV3-1/TRBV3-2,TRBD1,13,CASSPTGRHGYTF,TGTGCCAGCAGCCCGACAGGGAGGCACGGCTACACCTTC
few,TRBJ2-7,TRBV27,TRBD1,14,CASRWTGATYEQYF,TGTGCCAGCAGATGGACAGGGGCGACCTACGAGCAGTACTTC
NA,TRBJ1-5,TRBV20-1,NA,17,CSASLAEWSNSNQPQHF,TGCAGTGCTAGTTTGGCGGAGTGGAGTAATAGCAATCAGCCCCAGCATTTT
NA,TRBJ1-6,TRBV27,NA,13,CASSLYINSPLHF,TGTGCCAGCAGTTTATACATCAATTCACCCCTCCACTTT
NA,TRBJ1-2,TRBV5-1,NA,15,CASSWSGRVNYGYTF,TGCGCCAGCAGCTGGAGTGGCAGGGTCAACTATGGCTACACCTTC
NA,TRBJ1-5,TRBV30,TRBD1,15,CAWSVPGTGYQPQHF,TGTGCCTGGAGTGTACCAGGGACAGGGTATCAGCCCCAGCATTTT
few,TRBJ2-3,TRBV11-2,NA,14,CASSSGEATDTQYF,TGTGCCAGCAGCTCCGGGGAGGCCACAGATACGCAGTATTTT